The entry that follows covers one T cell receptor (beta chain) sequence. The data belong to a study of blood T cell repertoires in COVID-19. Study as a whole: Acute and convalescent COVID-19 specimens originated in the United States, Italy and Spain. T cells, B-cell-depleted T cells, or PBMCs supplied cDNA or gDNA.

This CDR3 is 12 amino acids long. The V gene's germline CDR1 is MNHEY and CDR2 SVGAGI. V was cut by 1 base and J by 13 bases, with 13 bases left in between. The authors' processing: Amplification with reference gene primers provided the estimates of nucleated cell counts. The protocol was immunoSEQ multiplex PCR, while the TCRdb copy is restricted to in-frame clones and leaves out a portion. V, J and clone size were drawn from that table, and D and trimming were deduced from the DNA. The table records more than 50,000 clones, 75% to 85% of them present only once. This rearrangement joins TRBV6-5 to TRBJ2-5, with D tentatively TRBD2 (6 bases). The sequencing input was peripheral blood. The receptor's source is a human donor in a cohort sampled during active COVID-19. This CDR3 reads CASSYWRGPVYF. The CDR3 nucleotides read TGTGCCAGCAGTTACTGGAGGGGCCCGGTGTACTTC.